The next 13 T cell receptor beta chains were all read from a single sample in a study of blood T cell repertoires in COVID-19. The protocol was immunoSEQ multiplex PCR, while the TCRdb copy is restricted to in-frame clones and leaves out a portion. The table shows roughly 250,000 clones, with around nine tenths occurring only once. Sequenced: PBMCs or T cells enriched from blood (not recorded which). The receptors derive from a woman under 30 who had recovered from COVID-19.

The rearrangement uses TRBV5-6 and TRBJ2-3, with TRBD2 as a possible D gene (5 bases). The V gene's germline CDR1 is SGHDT and CDR2 YYEEEE. The CDR3 has 14 residues. Trimming left V 2 bases short and J 3 bases short, with 10 bases between. The CDR3 spells CASSLLVSTDTQYF. The CDR3 nucleotides are TGTGCCAGCAGCTTACTAGTTTCTACAGATACGCAGTATTTT.

The genes are TRBV27 and TRBJ2-7; D gene uncertain. Germline assignment: CDR1 MNHEY and CDR2 SMNVEV (reference sequence). The CDR3 is made up of 14 amino acids. The ends were cut back, 4 bases at V and 6 bases at J, with 16 bases in the middle. CDR3 DNA sequence: TGTGCCAGCAGTTCGGCGAGTAAAAGAGGCGAGCAGTACTTC. Its protein is CASSSASKRGEQYF.

This rearrangement joins TRBV10-1 to TRBJ2-1, with TRBD2 as a possible D gene (6 bases). The CDR3 runs 16 residues. The germline V and J ends were trimmed by 5 bases and 6 bases, with 20 bases remaining between them. The germline CDR1 and CDR2 sequences are WNHNN and SYGVQD (reference sequence). DNA of the CDR3: TGCGCCAGCAGTCCGAGGAGGGGACGTTCGCTCAATGAGCAGTTCTTC. Its translation is CASSPRRGRSLNEQFF.

The rearrangement joins TRBV3-1 (or the pseudogene TRBV3-2) to TRBJ2-1; 7 bases align to TRBD1. The CDR3 is 15 amino acids. From germline, CDR1 is LGHDT and CDR2 YNNKEL (reference sequence). V gave up 3 bases and J gave up 4 bases; unmatched junction bases: 6. In DNA, the CDR3 is TGTGCCAGCAGCCAGACTCAGGGGGAGTACAATGAGCAGTTCTTC. The encoded protein is CASSQTQGEYNEQFF.

The chain carries TRBV7-2 and TRBJ1-1; perhaps TRBD1 as D (6 bases). CDR3 length equals 15 residues. The V gene's germline CDR1 is SGHTA and CDR2 FQGNSA. V lost 0 bases and J lost 4, with 12 bases in between. The CDR3 spells CASSLAGQTPTEAFF. The CDR3 DNA is TGTGCCAGCAGCTTAGCAGGACAGACGCCCACTGAAGCTTTCTTT.

The chain couples TRBV4-1 to TRBJ2-4, with a weak D call TRBD2 (5 bases). The germline V gene has CDR1 MGHRA and CDR2 YSYEKL. The CDR3 extends over 17 amino acids. Trimming took off 2 bases at V and 1 base at J, with 15 bases between the two ends. This CDR3 reads CASSQPRVREAKNIQYF. In DNA, the CDR3 is TGCGCCAGCAGCCAACCCCGGGTTAGGGAGGCCAAAAACATTCAGTACTTC.

This sequence joins TRBV27 and TRBJ2-5, with TRBD1 identical over 10 bases. The germline CDR1 and CDR2 sequences are MNHEY and SMNVEV (reference sequence). CDR3 length: 17 amino acids. V shed 8 bases, J shed 3 bases, and the junction held 15 bases outside the gene matches. CDR3 sequence (DNA): TGTGCCAGCCACCCGGGTCGGGGACAGGGGAGAAAAGAGACCCAGTACTTC. Protein: CASHPGRGQGRKETQYF.

The V call is TRBV15, the J call TRBJ1-5; D is undetermined. From germline, CDR1 is LNHNV and CDR2 YYDKDF (reference sequence). The CDR3 consists of 15 residues. Trimming took off 11 bases at V and 0 bases at J, with 17 bases between the two ends. The CDR3, as DNA: TGTGCCCCCTGGGAGGGTTTATATAGCAATCAGCCCCAGCATTTT. This codes for CAPWEGLYSNQPQHF. The full variable domain, its missing parts supplied by reference TRBV15 and TRBJ1-5, is DAMVIQNPRYQVTQFGKPVTLSCSQTLNHNVMYWYQQKSSQAPKLLFHYYDKDFNNEADTPDNFQSRRPNTSFCFLDIRSPGLGDTAMYLCAPWEGLYSNQPQHFGDGTRLSIL.

This chain links TRBV13 with TRBJ2-7; 8 bases align to TRBD1. The CDR3 consists of 13 residues. The V segment lost 5 bases and the J segment 4 bases; nucleotides outside the gene matches: 4. In germline, CDR1 is PRHDT, CDR2 FYEKMQ (reference sequence). CDR3 loop: CASSVDRAYEQYF. DNA of the CDR3: TGTGCCAGCAGCGTGGACAGGGCGTACGAGCAGTACTTC.

The rearrangement joins TRBV6-5 to TRBJ1-6; TRBD1 matches at 7 bases. The CDR3 length is 14 residues. CDR1 is MNHEY and CDR2 is SVGAGI in the germline V gene. V shed 4 bases, J shed 7 bases, and the junction held 4 bases outside the gene matches. CDR3 sequence reads: CASSWDRTNSPLHF. The CDR3 nucleotides are TGTGCCAGCAGTTGGGACAGAACCAATTCACCCCTCCACTTT.

The chain carries TRBV3-1 (or the pseudogene TRBV3-2) and TRBJ1-3; D unresolved. CDR1 is LGHDT, CDR2 YNNKEL, per germline (reference sequence). The CDR3 runs to 15 residues. The V end was cut by 2 bases, the J end by 0 bases, with 8 bases between. The CDR3 DNA follows: TGTGCCAGCAGCCAACCGCACAGCTCTGGAAACACCATATATTTT. Protein: CASSQPHSSGNTIYF.

The V gene is TRBV4-1, the J gene TRBJ1-2; D gene ambiguous. V was shortened by 2 bases and J by 2 bases, with 15 bases between the two germline ends. The CDR3 extends over 16 amino acids. The germline gives CDR1 MGHRA, CDR2 YSYEKL. The CDR3 nucleotides are TGCGCCAGCAGCCAATACATCGGGGAACGAAACTATGGCTACACCTTC. The encoded protein is CASSQYIGERNYGYTF.

There are a few counts of this clone. The J gene is TRBJ1-4, the V gene TRBV7-9, with no clear D. Germline V gene data show CDR1 as SEHNR and CDR2 as FQNEAQ (reference sequence). The CDR3 runs 17 residues. V was shortened by 5 bases and J by 0 bases, with 16 bases between the two germline ends. DNA of the CDR3: TGTGCCAGCAGCGAGGACTACGTTCATGCAACTAATGAAAAACTGTTTTTT. It yields the protein CASSEDYVHATNEKLFF.